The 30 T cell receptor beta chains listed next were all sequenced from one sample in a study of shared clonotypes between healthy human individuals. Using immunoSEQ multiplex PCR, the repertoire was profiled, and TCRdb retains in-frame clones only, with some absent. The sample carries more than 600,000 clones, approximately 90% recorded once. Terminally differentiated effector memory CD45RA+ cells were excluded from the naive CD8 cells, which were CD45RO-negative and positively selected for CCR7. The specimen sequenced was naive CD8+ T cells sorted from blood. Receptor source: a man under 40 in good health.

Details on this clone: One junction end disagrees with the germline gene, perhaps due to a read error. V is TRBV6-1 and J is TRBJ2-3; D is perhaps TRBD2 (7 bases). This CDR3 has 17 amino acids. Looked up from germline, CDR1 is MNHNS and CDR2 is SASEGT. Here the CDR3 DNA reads TGTGCCAGCAGCGAAGCGCCGGGGGGCGCAGGCACAGATACGCAGTATTTT. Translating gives CASSEAPGGAGTDTQYF.

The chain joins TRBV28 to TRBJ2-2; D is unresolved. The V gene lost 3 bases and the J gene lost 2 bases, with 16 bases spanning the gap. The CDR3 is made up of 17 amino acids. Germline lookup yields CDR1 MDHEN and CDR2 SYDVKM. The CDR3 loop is CASSFGRRVENTGELFF. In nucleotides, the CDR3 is TGTGCCAGCAGTTTTGGACGCCGGGTGGAAAACACCGGGGAGCTGTTTTTT. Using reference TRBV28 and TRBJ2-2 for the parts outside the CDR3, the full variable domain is DVKVTQSSRYLVKRTGEKVFLECVQDMDHENMFWYRQDPGLGLRLIYFSYDVKMKEKGDIPEGYSVSREKKERFSLILESASTNQTSMYLCASSFGRRVENTGELFFGEGSRLTVL.

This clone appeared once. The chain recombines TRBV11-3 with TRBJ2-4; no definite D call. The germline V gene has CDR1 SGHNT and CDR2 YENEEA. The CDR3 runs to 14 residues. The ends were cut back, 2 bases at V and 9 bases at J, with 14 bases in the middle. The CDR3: CASSLPAARFIQYF. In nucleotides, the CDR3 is TGTGCCAGCAGCTTACCGGCCGCGCGTTTCATTCAGTACTTC.

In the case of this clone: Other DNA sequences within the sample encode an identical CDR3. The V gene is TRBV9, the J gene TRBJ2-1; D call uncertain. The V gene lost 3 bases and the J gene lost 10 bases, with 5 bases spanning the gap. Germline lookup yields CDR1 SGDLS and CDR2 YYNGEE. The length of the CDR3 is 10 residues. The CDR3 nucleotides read TGTGCCAGCAGCGGAAAAGAGCAGTTCTTC. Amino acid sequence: CASSGKEQFF.

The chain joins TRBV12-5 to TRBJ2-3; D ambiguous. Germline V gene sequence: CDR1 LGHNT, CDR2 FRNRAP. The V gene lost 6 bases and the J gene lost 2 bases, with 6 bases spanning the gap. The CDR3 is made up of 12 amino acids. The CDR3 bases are TGTGCTAGTGGCCCTCACACAGATACGCAGTATTTT. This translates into CASGPHTDTQYF.

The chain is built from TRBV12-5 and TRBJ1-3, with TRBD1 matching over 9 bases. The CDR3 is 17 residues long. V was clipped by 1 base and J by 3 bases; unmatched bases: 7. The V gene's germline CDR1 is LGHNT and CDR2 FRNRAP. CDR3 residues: CASGLDGTGIGGNTIYF. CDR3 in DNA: TGTGCTAGTGGTTTGGATGGGACAGGGATTGGTGGAAACACCATATATTTT.

CDR3 nucleotide sequence: TGTGCCAGCAGTCCCCATAGGGGGGGTGACAATCAGCCCCAGCATTTT. Its protein is CASSPHRGGDNQPQHF. The chain joins TRBV28 to TRBJ1-5, with a tentative D call TRBD1 (6 bases). In germline, CDR1 is MDHEN, CDR2 SYDVKM. V was cut by 5 bases and J by 3 bases, with 17 bases left in between. This CDR3 is built from 16 residues.

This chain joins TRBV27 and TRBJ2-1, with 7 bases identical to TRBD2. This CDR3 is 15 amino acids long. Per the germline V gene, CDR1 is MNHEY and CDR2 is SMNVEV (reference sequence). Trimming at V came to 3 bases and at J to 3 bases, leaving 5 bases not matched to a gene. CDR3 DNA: TGTGCCAGCAGTTTCCTAGCGGAGCTCTACAATGAGCAGTTCTTC. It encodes CASSFLAELYNEQFF.

The CDR3 sequence: CASSVASVANTDTQYF. The DNA for the CDR3 is TGTGCCAGCAGCGTAGCTTCGGTAGCGAACACAGATACGCAGTATTTT. The chain links TRBV9 to TRBJ2-3, with a weak D call TRBD2 (5 bases). Germline V gene lookup returns CDR1 SGDLS and CDR2 YYNGEE. The CDR3 covers 16 residues. Trimming removed 0 bases at V and 2 bases at J, with 13 bases between.

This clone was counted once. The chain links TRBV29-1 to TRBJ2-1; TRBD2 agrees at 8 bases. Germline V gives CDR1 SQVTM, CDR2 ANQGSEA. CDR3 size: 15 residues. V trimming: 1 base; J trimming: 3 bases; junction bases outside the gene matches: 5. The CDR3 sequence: CSVEGHSGNYNEQFF. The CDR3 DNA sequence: TGCAGCGTTGAAGGTCATAGCGGGAACTACAATGAGCAGTTCTTC.

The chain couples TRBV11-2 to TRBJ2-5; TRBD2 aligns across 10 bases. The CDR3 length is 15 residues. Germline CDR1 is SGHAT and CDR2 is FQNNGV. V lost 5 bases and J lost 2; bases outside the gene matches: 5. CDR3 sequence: CASSGQLAGQETQYF. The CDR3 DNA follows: TGTGCCAGCAGCGGCCAACTAGCGGGACAAGAGACCCAGTACTTC.

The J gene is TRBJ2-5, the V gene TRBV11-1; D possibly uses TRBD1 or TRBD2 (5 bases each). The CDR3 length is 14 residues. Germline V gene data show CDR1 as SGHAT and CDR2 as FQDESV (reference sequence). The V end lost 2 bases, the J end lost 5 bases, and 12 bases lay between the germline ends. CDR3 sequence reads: CASSLRHGAETQYF. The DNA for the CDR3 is TGTGCCAGCAGCTTAAGGCACGGGGCCGAGACCCAGTACTTC.

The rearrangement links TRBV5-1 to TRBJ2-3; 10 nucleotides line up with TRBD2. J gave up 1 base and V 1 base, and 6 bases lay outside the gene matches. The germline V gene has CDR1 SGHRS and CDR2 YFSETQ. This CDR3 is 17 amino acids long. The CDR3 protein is CASSLFSSGRGTDTQYF. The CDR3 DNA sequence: TGCGCCAGCAGCTTGTTCTCTAGCGGGAGAGGCACAGATACGCAGTATTTT.

The CDR3 reads CASSLTSPRNEQFF. CDR3 nucleotide sequence: TGTGCCAGCAGCTTAACTTCCCCCCGTAATGAGCAGTTCTTC. V and J are TRBV5-5 and TRBJ2-1; D remains unclear. Germline V CDR1 and CDR2: SGHKS, YYEKEE (reference sequence). The CDR3 is made up of 14 amino acids. V lost 2 bases to trimming and J lost 7 bases, with 13 bases between them.

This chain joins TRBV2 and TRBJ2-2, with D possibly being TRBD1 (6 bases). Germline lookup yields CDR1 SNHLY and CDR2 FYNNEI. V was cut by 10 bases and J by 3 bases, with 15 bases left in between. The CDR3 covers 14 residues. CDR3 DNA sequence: TGTGCCAACCACAGGGACGACTACACCGGGGAGCTGTTTTTT. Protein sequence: CANHRDDYTGELFF.

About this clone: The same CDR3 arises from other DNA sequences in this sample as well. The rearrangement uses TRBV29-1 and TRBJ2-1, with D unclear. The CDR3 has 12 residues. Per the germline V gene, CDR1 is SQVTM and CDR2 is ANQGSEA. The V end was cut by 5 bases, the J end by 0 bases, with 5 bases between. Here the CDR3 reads CSVLSSYNEQFF. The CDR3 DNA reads TGCAGCGTTTTAAGCTCCTACAATGAGCAGTTCTTC.

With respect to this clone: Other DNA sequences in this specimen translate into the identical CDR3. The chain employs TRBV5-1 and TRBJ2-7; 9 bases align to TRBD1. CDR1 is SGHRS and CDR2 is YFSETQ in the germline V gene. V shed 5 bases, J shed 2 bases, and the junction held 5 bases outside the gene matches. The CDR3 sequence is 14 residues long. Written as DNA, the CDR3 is TGCGCCAGCAGTTCCGGGACAGGGACCTACGAGCAGTACTTC. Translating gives CASSSGTGTYEQYF.

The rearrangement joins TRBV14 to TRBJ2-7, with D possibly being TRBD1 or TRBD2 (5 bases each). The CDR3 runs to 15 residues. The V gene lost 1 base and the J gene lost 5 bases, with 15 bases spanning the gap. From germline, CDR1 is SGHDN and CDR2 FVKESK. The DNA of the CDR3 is TGTGCCAGCAGCCAAGTGGAAGGGACCCCTAACGAGCAGTACTTC. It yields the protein CASSQVEGTPNEQYF.

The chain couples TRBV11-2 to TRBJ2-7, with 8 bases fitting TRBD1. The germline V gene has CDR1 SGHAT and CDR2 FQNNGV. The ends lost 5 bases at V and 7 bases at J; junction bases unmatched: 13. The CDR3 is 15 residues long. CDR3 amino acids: CASSPKGQVSWEQYF. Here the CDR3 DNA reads TGTGCCAGCAGCCCTAAGGGACAGGTTTCTTGGGAGCAGTACTTC.

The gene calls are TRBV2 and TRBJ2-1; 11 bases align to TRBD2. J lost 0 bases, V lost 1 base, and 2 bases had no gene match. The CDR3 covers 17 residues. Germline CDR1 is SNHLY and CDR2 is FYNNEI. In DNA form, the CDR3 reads TGTGCCAGCAGTGAAGGGCTAGCGGGAGGCTCCTACAATGAGCAGTTCTTC. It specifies CASSEGLAGGSYNEQFF.

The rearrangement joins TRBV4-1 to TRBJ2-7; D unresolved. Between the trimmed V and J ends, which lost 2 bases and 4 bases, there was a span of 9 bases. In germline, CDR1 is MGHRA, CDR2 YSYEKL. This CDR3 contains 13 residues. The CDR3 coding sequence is TGCGCCAGCAGCCAAAGGTTAGGATACGAGCAGTACTTC. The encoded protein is CASSQRLGYEQYF.

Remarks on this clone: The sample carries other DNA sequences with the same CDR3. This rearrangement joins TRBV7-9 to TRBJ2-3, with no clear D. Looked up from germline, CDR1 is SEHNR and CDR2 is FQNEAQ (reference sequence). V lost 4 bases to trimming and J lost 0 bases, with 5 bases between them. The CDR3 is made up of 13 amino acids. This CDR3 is CASSSGSTDTQYF. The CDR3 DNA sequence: TGTGCCAGCAGCTCCGGGAGCACAGATACGCAGTATTTT. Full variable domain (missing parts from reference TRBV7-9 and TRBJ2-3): DTGVSQNPRHKITKRGQNVTFRCDPISEHNRLYWYRQTLGQGPEFLTYFQNEAQLEKSRLLSDRFSAERPKGSFSTLEIQRTEQGDSAMYLCASSSGSTDTQYFGPGTRLTVL.

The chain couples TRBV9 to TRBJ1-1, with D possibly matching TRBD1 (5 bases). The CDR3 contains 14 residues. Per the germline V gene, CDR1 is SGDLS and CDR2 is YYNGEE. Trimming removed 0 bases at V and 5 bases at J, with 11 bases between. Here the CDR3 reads CASSVGGERTEAFF. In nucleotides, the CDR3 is TGTGCCAGCAGCGTAGGAGGGGAGAGGACTGAAGCTTTCTTT. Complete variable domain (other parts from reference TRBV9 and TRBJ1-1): DSGVTQTPKHLITATGQRVTLRCSPRSGDLSVYWYQQSLDQGLQFLIQYYNGEERAKGNILERFSAQQFPDLHSELNLSSLELGDSALYFCASSVGGERTEAFFGQGTRLTVV.

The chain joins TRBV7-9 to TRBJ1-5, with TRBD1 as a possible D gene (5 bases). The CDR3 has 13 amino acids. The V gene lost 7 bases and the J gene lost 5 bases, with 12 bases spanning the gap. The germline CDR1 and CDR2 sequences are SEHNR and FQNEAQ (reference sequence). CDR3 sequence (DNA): TGTGCCAGCAAAGGTGGGGGAGATCAGCCCCAGCATTTT. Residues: CASKGGGDQPQHF. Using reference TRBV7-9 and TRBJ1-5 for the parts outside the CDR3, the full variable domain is DTGVSQNPRHKITKRGQNVTFRCDPISEHNRLYWYRQTLGQGPEFLTYFQNEAQLEKSRLLSDRFSAERPKGSFSTLEIQRTEQGDSAMYLCASKGGGDQPQHFGDGTRLSIL.

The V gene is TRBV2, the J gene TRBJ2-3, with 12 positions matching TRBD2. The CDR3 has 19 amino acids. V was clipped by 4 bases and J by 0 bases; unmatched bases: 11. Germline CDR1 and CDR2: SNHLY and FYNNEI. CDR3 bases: TGTGCCAGCAGTGTGCCGGGACTAGCGGGCGCCACTAGCACAGATACGCAGTATTTT. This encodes CASSVPGLAGATSTDTQYF.

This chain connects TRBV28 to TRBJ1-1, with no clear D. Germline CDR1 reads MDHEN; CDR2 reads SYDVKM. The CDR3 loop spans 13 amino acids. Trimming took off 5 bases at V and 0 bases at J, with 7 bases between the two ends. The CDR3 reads CASSTSLNTEAFF. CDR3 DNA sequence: TGTGCCAGCAGTACCTCACTGAACACTGAAGCTTTCTTT.

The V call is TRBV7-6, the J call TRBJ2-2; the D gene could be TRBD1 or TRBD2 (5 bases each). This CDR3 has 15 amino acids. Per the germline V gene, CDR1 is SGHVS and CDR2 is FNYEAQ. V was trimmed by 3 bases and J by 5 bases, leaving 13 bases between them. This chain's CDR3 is CASSFGQGRTGELFF. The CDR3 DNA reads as TGTGCCAGCAGCTTTGGGCAGGGACGGACCGGGGAGCTGTTTTTT.

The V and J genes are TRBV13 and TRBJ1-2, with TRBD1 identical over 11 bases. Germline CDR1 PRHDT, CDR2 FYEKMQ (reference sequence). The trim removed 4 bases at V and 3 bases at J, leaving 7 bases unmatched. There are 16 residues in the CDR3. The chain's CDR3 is CASSSGTGGPDYGYTF. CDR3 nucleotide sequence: TGTGCCAGCAGCTCGGGGACAGGGGGACCCGACTATGGCTACACCTTC. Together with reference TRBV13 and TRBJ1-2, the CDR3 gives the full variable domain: AAGVIQSPRHLIKEKRETATLKCYPIPRHDTVYWYQQGPGQDPQFLISFYEKMQSDKGSIPDRFSAQQFSDYHSELNMSSLELGDSALYFCASSSGTGGPDYGYTFGSGTRLTVV.

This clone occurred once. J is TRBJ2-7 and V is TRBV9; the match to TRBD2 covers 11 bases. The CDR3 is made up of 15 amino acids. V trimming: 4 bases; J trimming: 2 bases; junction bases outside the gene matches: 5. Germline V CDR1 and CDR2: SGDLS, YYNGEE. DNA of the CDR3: TGTGCCAGCAGCCCATCGGGACTAGCGGCCTACGAGCAGTACTTC. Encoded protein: CASSPSGLAAYEQYF.

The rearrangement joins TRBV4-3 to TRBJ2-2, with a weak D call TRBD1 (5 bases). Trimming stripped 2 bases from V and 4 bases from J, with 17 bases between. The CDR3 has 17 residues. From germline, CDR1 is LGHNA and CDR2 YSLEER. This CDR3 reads CASSQSFRGGRTGELFF. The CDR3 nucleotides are TGCGCCAGCAGCCAATCGTTTAGGGGTGGCCGCACCGGGGAGCTGTTTTTT.